This T cell receptor beta chain came from a study of immune evolution from preneoplasia to lung adenocarcinoma. General study findings and limits: Normal lung had highest clonality; later lesions appeared denser, more diverse. Top clone frequencies peaked in normal lung, apparently declining through invasive adenocarcinoma.

The method was immunoSEQ multiplex PCR; TCRdb's version includes in-frame clones alone and lacks a portion of them. This table holds about 8,200 clones, around 84% found once. Between about 2014 and 2018, patients underwent resection in Japan or China. Comments on this clone: As yet, its antigen is unknown.

Source material: FFPE adjacent normal lung tissue. This TCR came from a person in their 70s with lung adenocarcinoma.

The CDR3 loop is CASSRQGRFYEQYF. DNA of the CDR3: TGTGCCAGCTCACGCCAGGGCAGATTCTACGAGCAGTACTTC. The chain combines TRBV18 with TRBJ2-7, with a possible D match to TRBD1 (5 bases). The CDR3 extends over 14 amino acids. Trimming pared 4 bases from V and 3 bases from J, leaving 13 bases between. Per germline, CDR1 KGHSH and CDR2 LQKENI.